This T cell receptor (beta chain) came from a study of regulatory T cells in long-lasting Graves disease. Per germline, CDR1 SQVTM and CDR2 ANQGSEA. This CDR3 is built from 14 residues. The ends were cut back, 4 bases at V and 5 bases at J, with 17 bases in the middle. This clonotype has only a few counts. Libraries of TCR beta came from iRepertoire HTBI primers plus Arm-PCR of CDR3 regions. Via MiXCR, TCRdb re-called the multiplex PCR reads, giving one row per CDR3 protein. The repertoire includes about 440,000 distinct CDR3 sequences, just under 15% of them detected once, and 16% sits in the top ten. Time point indicated: newly diagnosed GD, antithyroid drugs for less than 3 months. PBMC RNA served as the TCR library source. The sample also formed part of further work on T cells in Graves' hyperthyroidism and ophthalmopathy. This second report adds: The HTBI primer set drove a first-round RT-PCR of the TCR CDR3.

The material sequenced was peripheral blood mononuclear cells (PBMCs), taken at new diagnosis, from a patient treated with antithyroid drugs. This sequence joins TRBV29-1 and TRBJ1-1; the D is unclear. This TCR was sampled from a woman in her 30s with Graves disease. The CDR3 sequence: CSVVRGIASTEAFF. The CDR3 DNA reads as TGCAGCGTTGTTAGAGGGATCGCCTCGACTGAAGCTTTCTTT.